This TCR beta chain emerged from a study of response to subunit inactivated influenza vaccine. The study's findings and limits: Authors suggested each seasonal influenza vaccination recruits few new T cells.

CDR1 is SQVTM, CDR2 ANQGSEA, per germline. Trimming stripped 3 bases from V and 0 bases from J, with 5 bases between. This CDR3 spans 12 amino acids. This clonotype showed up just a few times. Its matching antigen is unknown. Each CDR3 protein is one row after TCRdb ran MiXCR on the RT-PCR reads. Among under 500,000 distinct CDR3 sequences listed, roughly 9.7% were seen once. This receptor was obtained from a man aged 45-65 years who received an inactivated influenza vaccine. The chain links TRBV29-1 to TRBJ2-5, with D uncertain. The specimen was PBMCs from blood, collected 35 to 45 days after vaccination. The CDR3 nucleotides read TGCAGCGTTGATGTTAACCAAGAGACCCAGTACTTC. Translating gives CSVDVNQETQYF.